The 3 T cell receptor beta chains given below trace back to one sample, sequenced in a study of shared clonotypes between healthy human individuals. Here immunoSEQ multiplex PCR was the method, and the copy in TCRdb shows in-frame clones only, minus some. The sample holds some 2,000,000 clones, under 97% seen once. Sequenced sample: naive CD4+ T cells sorted from blood. The subset here: CD45RA+ positively selected. These receptors were taken from a man aged 18 to 29 in good health.

V gene TRBV6-6 combines with J gene TRBJ1-2; TRBD1 matches 7 bases. With V trimmed by 6 bases and J by 7 bases, 11 bases remained unmatched. Germline V gives CDR1 MNHNY, CDR2 SVGAGI (reference sequence). The CDR3 covers 14 residues. The DNA of the CDR3 is TGTGCCAGCAGCCCAGGGGGGGGAGAGTTTGGCTACACCTTC. It encodes CASSPGGGEFGYTF.

The chain carries TRBV5-8 and TRBJ1-1; D uncertain. CDR3 length: 13 amino acids. V lost 0 bases to trimming and J lost 5 bases, with 8 bases between them. The germline gives CDR1 SGHTS, CDR2 YDEGEE. Here the CDR3 reads CASSLAWETEAFF. CDR3 nucleotide sequence: TGTGCCAGCAGCTTGGCCTGGGAAACTGAAGCTTTCTTT.

In this sample, this clone turned up once. The chain is built from TRBV30 and TRBJ1-2; D ambiguous. This CDR3 is 12 amino acids long. V was clipped by 4 bases and J by 0 bases, with 6 bases between them. In germline, CDR1 is GTSNPN, CDR2 SVGIG (reference sequence). In DNA form, the CDR3 reads TGTGCCTGGAACGGACCTAACTATGGCTACACCTTC. It yields the protein CAWNGPNYGYTF. The whole variable domain, filled in from reference TRBV30 and TRBJ1-2, reads SQTIHQWPATLVQPVGSPLSLECTVEGTSNPNLYWYRQAAGRGLQLLFYSVGIGQISSEVPQNLSASRPQDRQFILSSKKLLLSDSGFYLCAWNGPNYGYTFGSGTRLTVV.